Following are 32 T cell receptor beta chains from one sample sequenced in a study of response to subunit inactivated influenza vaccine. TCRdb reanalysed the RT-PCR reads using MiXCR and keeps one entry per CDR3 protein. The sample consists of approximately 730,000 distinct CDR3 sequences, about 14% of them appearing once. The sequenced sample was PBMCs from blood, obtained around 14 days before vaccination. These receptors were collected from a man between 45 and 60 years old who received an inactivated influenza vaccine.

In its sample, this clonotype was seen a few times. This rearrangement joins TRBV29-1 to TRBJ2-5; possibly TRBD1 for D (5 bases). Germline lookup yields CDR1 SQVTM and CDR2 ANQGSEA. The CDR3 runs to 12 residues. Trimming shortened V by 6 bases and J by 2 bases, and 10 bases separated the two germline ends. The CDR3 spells CSVGRQQETQYF. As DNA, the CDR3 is TGCAGCGTAGGCCGACAGCAAGAGACCCAGTACTTC. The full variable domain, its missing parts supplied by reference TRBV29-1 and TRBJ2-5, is SAVISQKPSRDICQRGTSLTIQCQVDSQVTMMFWYRQQPGQSLTLIATANQGSEATYESGFVIDKFPISRPNLTFSTLTVSNMSPEDSSIYLCSVGRQQETQYFGPGTRLLVL.

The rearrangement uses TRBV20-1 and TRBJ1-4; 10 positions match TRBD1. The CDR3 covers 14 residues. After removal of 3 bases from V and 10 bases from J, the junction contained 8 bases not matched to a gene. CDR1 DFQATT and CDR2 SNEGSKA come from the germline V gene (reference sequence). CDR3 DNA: TGCAGTGCTAGGGCCGGGACAGGGGTTCTAAAACTGTTTTTT. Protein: CSARAGTGVLKLFF.

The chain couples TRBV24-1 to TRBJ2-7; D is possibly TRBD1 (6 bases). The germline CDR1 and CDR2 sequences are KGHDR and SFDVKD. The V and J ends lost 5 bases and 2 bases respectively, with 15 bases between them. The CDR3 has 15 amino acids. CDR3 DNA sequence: TGTGCCACCAGTGGTACAGGGACAAATACCTACGAGCAGTACTTC. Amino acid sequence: CATSGTGTNTYEQYF.

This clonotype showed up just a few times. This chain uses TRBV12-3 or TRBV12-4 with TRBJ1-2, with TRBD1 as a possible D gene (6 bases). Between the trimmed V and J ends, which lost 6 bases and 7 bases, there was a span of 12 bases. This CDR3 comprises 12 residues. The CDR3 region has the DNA TGTGCCAGCAGCGAGACAGGTGGTGGCTACACCTTC. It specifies CASSETGGGYTF.

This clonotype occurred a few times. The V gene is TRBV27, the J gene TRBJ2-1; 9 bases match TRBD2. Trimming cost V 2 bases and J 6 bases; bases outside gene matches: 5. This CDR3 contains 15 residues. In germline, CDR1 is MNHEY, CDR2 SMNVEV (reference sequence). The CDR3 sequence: CASSLEREAFNEQFF. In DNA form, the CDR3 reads TGTGCCAGCAGTTTAGAGCGGGAGGCTTTCAATGAGCAGTTCTTC.

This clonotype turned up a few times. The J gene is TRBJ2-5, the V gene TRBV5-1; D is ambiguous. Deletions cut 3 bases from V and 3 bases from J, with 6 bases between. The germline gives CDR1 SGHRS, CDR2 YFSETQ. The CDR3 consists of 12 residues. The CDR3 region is CASSWAEETQYF. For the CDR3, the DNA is TGCGCCAGCAGCTGGGCAGAAGAGACCCAGTACTTC.

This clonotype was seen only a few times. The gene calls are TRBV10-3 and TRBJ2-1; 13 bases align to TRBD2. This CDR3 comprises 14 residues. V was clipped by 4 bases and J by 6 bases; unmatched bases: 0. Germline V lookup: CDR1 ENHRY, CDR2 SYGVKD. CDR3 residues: CAISGTSGSNEQFF. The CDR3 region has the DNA TGTGCCATCAGTGGGACTAGCGGGAGCAATGAGCAGTTCTTC.

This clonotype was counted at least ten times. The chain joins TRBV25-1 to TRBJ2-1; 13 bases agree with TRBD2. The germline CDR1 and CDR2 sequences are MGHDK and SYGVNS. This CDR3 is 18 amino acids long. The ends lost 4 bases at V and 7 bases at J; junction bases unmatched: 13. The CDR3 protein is CASSATRSGTSGNNEQFF. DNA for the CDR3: TGTGCCAGCAGTGCAACTCGATCCGGGACTAGCGGGAATAATGAGCAGTTCTTC.

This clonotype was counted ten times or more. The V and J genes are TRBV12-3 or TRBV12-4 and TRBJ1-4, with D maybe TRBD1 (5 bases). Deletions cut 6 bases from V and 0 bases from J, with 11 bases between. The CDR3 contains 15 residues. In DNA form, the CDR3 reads TGTGCCAGCAGCCGTACAGGATCAACTAATGAAAAACTGTTTTTT. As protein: CASSRTGSTNEKLFF.

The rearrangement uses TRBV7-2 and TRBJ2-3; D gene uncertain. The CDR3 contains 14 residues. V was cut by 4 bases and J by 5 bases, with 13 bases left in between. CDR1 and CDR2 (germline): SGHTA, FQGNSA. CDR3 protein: CASSSQGQVDTQYF. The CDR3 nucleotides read TGTGCCAGCAGCTCCCAAGGCCAGGTAGATACGCAGTATTTT. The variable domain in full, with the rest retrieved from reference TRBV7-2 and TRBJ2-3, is GAGVSQSPSNKVTEKGKDVELRCDPISGHTALYWYRQSLGQGLEFLIYFQGNSAPDKSGLPSDRFSAERTGGSVSTLTIQRTQQEDSAVYLCASSSQGQVDTQYFGPGTRLTVL.

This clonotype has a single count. The CDR3 region is CASRLALSSYEQYF. In nucleotides, the CDR3 is TGTGCAAGTCGCTTAGCACTGAGCTCCTACGAGCAGTACTTC. The gene calls are TRBV12-2 and TRBJ2-7. TRBV12-2 is listed as a pseudogene. The CDR3 has 14 amino acids.

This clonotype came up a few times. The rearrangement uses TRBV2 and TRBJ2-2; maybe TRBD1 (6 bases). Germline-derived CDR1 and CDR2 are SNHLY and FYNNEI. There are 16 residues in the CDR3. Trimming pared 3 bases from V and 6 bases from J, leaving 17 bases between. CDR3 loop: CASSDSGAGIAGELFF. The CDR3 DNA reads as TGTGCCAGCAGTGATTCAGGGGCAGGGATCGCCGGGGAGCTGTTTTTT.

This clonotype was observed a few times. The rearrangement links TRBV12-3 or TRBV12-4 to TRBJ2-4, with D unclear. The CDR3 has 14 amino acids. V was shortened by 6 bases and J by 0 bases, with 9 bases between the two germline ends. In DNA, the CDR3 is TGTGCCAGCAGCTACCCTATAGCCAAAAACATTCAGTACTTC. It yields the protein CASSYPIAKNIQYF.

The CDR3 DNA reads TGTGCCAGCAGCCGCCAACTACTACAAGAAGCCGGGGAGCTGTTTTTT. This translates into CASSRQLLQEAGELFF. V is TRBV12-3 or TRBV12-4 and J is TRBJ2-2, with D unresolved. V lost 6 bases, J lost 6 bases, and 20 bases lay in between. The CDR3 length is 16 residues.

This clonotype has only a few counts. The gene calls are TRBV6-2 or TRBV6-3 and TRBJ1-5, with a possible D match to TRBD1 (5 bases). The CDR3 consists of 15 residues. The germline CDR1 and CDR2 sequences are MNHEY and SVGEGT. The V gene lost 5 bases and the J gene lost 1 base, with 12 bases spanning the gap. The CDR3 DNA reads TGTGCCAGCAGTATAAGGGGAGTAAGCAATCAGCCCCAGCATTTT. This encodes CASSIRGVSNQPQHF.

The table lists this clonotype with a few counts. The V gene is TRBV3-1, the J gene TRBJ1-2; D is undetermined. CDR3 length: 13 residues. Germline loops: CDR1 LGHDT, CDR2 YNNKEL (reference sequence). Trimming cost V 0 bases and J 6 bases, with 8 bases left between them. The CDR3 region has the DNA TGTGCCAGCAGCCAAGATTATGTGAATGGCTACACCTTC. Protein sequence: CASSQDYVNGYTF.

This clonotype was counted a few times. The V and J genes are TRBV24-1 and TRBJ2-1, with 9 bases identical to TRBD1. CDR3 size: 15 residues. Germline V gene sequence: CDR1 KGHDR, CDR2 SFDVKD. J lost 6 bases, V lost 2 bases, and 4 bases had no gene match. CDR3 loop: CATSDYGQGRNEQFF. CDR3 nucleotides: TGTGCCACCAGTGATTATGGACAGGGGCGCAATGAGCAGTTCTTC.

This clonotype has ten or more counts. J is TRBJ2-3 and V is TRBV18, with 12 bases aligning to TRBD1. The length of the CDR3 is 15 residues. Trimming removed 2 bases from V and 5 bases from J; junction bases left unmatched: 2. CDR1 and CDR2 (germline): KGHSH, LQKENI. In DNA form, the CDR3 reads TGTGCCAGCTCACCAGGGACAGGGGGCCGAGATACGCAGTATTTT. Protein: CASSPGTGGRDTQYF.

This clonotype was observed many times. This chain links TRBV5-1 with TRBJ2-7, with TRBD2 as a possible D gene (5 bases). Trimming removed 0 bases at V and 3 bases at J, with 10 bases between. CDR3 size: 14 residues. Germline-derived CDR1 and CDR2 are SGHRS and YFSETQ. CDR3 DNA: TGCGCCAGCAGCTTGGCCCCGGGATTCTACGAGCAGTACTTC. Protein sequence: CASSLAPGFYEQYF. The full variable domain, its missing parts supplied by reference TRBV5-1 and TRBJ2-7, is KAGVTQTPRYLIKTRGQQVTLSCSPISGHRSVSWYQQTPGQGLQFLFEYFSETQRNKGNFPGRFSGRQFSNSRSEMNVSTLELGDSALYLCASSLAPGFYEQYFGPGTRLTVT.

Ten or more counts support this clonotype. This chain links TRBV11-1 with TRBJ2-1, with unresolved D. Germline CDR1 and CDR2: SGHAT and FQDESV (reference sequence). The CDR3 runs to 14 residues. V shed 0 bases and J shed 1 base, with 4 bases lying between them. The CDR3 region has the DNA TGTGCCAGCAGCTTAGCCCGGTCCTACAATGAGCAGTTCTTC. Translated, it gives CASSLARSYNEQFF.

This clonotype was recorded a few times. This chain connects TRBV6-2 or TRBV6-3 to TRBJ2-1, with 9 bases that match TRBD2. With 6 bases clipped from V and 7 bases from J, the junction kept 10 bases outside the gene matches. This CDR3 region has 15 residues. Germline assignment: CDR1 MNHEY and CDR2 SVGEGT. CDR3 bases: TGTGCCAGCAGACTGACTAGCGGAGGCCTGAATGAGCAGTTCTTC. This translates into CASRLTSGGLNEQFF.

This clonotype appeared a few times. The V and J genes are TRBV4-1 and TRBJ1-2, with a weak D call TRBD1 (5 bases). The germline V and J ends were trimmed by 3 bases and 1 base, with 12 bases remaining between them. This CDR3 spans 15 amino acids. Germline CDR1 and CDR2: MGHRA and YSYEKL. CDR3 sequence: CASSQTDTGNYGYTF. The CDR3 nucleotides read TGCGCCAGCAGCCAGACGGACACGGGTAACTATGGCTACACCTTC.

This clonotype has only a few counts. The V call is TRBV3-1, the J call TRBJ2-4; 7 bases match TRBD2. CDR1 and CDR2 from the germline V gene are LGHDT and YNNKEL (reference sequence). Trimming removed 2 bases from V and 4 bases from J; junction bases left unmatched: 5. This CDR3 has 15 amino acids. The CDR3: CASSQPGTKKNIQYF. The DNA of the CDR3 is TGTGCCAGCAGCCAACCTGGGACTAAAAAAAACATTCAGTACTTC.

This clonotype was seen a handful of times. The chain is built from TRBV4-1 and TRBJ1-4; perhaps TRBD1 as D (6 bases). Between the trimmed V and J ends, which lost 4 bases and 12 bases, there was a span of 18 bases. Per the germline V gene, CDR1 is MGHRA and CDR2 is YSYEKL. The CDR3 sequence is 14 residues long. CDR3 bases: TGCGCCAGCAGCCCTGGTAGGGCCGAGGGGGAACTGTTTTTT. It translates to CASSPGRAEGELFF.

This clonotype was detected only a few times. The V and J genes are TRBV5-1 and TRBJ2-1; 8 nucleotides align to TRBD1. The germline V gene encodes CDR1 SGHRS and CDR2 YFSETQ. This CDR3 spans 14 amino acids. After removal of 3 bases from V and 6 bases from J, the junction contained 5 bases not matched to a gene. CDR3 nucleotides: TGCGCCAGCAGCTCAAGGACAGGGCTCAATGAGCAGTTCTTC. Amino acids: CASSSRTGLNEQFF.

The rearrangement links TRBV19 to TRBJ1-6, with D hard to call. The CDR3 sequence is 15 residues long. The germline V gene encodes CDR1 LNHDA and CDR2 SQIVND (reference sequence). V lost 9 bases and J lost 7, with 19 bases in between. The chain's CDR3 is CASGDLAGTNSPLHF. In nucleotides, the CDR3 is TGTGCCAGCGGCGACTTGGCAGGAACCAATTCACCCCTCCACTTT.

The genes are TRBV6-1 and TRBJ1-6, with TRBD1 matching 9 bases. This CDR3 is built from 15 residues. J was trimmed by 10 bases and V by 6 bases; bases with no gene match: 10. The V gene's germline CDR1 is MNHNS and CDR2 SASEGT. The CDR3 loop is CASRDPGQGNSPLHF. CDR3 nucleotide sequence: TGTGCCAGCAGGGACCCGGGACAGGGAAACTCACCCCTCCACTTT.

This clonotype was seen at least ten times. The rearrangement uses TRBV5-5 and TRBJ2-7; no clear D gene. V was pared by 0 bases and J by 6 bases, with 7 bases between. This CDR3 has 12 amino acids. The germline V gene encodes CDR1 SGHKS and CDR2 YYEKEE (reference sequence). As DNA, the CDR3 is TGTGCCAGCAGCTTGGAATTTGTCGAGCAGTACTTC. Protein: CASSLEFVEQYF.

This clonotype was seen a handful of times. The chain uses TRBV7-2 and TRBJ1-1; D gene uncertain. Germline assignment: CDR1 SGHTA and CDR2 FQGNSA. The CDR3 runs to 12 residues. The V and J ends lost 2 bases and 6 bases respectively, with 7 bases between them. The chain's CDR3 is CASSLPPSEAFF. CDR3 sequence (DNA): TGTGCCAGCAGCTTACCCCCCTCTGAAGCTTTCTTT.

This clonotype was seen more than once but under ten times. The CDR3: CASTAVLGQETQYF. Here the CDR3 DNA reads TGTGCCAGCACCGCCGTCTTGGGGCAGGAGACCCAGTACTTC. The chain combines TRBV5-5 with TRBJ2-5, with D perhaps TRBD1 (5 bases). Trimming cost V 6 bases and J 5 bases, with 17 bases left between them. CDR3 length equals 14 residues. Germline CDR1 reads SGHKS; CDR2 reads YYEKEE (reference sequence).

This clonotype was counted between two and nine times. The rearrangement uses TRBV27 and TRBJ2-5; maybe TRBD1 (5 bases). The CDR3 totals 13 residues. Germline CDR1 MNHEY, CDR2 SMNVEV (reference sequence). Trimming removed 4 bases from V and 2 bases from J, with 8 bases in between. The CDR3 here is CASSSRQQETQYF. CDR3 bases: TGTGCCAGCAGTTCCAGACAGCAAGAGACCCAGTACTTC.

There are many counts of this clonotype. The CDR3 bases are TGTGCCAGTAGCCCCCCCCCACGGGGCAGGAACACTGAAGCTTTCTTT. Protein product: CASSPPPRGRNTEAFF. The chain couples TRBV19 to TRBJ1-1; tentatively, D is TRBD1 (5 bases). The germline V gene encodes CDR1 LNHDA and CDR2 SQIVND (reference sequence). The CDR3 spans 16 residues. V was shortened by 6 bases and J by 1 base, with 18 bases between the two germline ends.